This T cell receptor beta chain was captured by sequencing in a study of CD8 T cells in ankylosing spondylitis. Overall study results and limits: Clones linked with disease were CD8+ and fairly uncommon in the peripheral blood. Made up of several highly homologous variants, a TCR beta motif appeared characteristic of ankylosing spondylitis blood.

For TCR beta, libraries came from quantitative 5'-RACE with molecular barcodes. From the 5' RACE reads, TCRdb called clonotypes with MiXCR, one entry per CDR3 protein. Among about 90,000 distinct CDR3 sequences listed, roughly 9% were seen once. This clonotype was detected many times. The antigen is undetermined. V shed 4 bases, J shed 6 bases, and the junction held 8 bases outside the gene matches. The CDR3 is 15 amino acids. CDR1 and CDR2 from the germline V gene are KGHDR and SFDVKD. This chain joins TRBV24-1 and TRBJ2-3; 8 bases align to TRBD1. This clonotype was obtained from a male donor with ankylosing spondylitis. Material for sequencing was blood, either unsorted or a sorted T cell fraction (not recorded which). The CDR3 spells CATSETGVPVDTQYF. CDR3 in DNA: TGTGCCACCAGTGAGACAGGGGTGCCAGTGGATACGCAGTATTTT.